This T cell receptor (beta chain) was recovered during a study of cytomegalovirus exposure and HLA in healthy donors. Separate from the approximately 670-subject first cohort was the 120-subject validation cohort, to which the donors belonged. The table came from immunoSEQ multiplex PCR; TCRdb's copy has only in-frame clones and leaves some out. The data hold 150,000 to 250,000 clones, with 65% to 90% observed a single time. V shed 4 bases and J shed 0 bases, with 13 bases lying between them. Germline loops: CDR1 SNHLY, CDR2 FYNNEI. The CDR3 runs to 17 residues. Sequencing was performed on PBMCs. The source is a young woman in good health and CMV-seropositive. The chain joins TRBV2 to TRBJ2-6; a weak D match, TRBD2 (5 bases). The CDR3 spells CASSAGIATSGANVLTF. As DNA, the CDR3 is TGTGCCAGCAGTGCGGGGATAGCCACCTCTGGGGCCAACGTCCTGACTTTC.